The 22 T cell receptor beta chains reported below all come from one sample, sequenced in a study of early T cells in non-severe SARS-CoV-2 infection. TCRdb redid the calling of the 5' RACE reads with MiXCR, one entry per CDR3 protein. The sample carries roughly 80,000 distinct CDR3 sequences, approximately 11% recorded once. The sample was whole blood, taken at baseline. Receptor source: an adult who was a healthcare worker with PCR-confirmed SARS-CoV-2 infection or an uninfected control (not recorded which).

This clonotype was counted between two and nine times. This chain connects TRBV5-1 to TRBJ1-1; D is unresolved. This CDR3 comprises 11 residues. The ends were cut back, 2 bases at V and 3 bases at J, with 2 bases in the middle. Per the germline V gene, CDR1 is SGHRS and CDR2 is YFSETQ. CDR3 sequence reads: CASSLHTEAFF. As DNA, the CDR3 is TGCGCCAGCAGCTTACACACTGAAGCTTTCTTT.

This chain joins TRBV28 and TRBJ2-7; no definite D call. Germline V gene lookup returns CDR1 MDHEN and CDR2 SYDVKM. This CDR3 is 13 amino acids long. Trimming removed 2 bases from V and 5 bases from J, with 10 bases in between. CDR3 sequence (DNA): TGTGCCAGCAGTTTAAGCTACGTGCACGAGCAGTACTTC. Its protein is CASSLSYVHEQYF.

The V and J genes are TRBV10-3 and TRBJ2-7; possibly TRBD1 or TRBD2 for D (5 bases each). V lost 0 bases, J lost 5 bases, and 8 bases lay in between. CDR3 size: 13 residues. The germline CDR1 and CDR2 sequences are ENHRY and SYGVKD. CDR3 amino acids: CAISESRGDEQYF. The CDR3, as DNA: TGTGCCATCAGTGAGTCTAGGGGAGACGAGCAGTACTTC.

This clonotype was detected a few times. V and J are TRBV6-1 and TRBJ1-6, with a tentative D call TRBD1 (5 bases). V shed 10 bases and J shed 11 bases, with 15 bases lying between them. The germline CDR1 and CDR2 sequences are MNHNS and SASEGT. This CDR3 comprises 12 residues. The CDR3 loop reads CATLEGMAPLHF. CDR3 nucleotide sequence: TGTGCCACCCTTGAGGGGATGGCACCCCTCCACTTT.

The chain uses TRBV20-1 and TRBJ1-1, with 9 bases matching TRBD1. There are 13 residues in the CDR3. CDR1 is DFQATT and CDR2 is SNEGSKA in the germline V gene (reference sequence). Trimming removed 3 bases from V and 3 bases from J; junction bases left unmatched: 2. The CDR3, as DNA: TGCAGTGCTAGTAGGACAGGGGACACTGAAGCTTTCTTT. Its protein product is CSASRTGDTEAFF.

This sequence joins TRBV28 and TRBJ1-5, with D maybe TRBD1 (6 bases). The V end was cut by 7 bases, the J end by 6 bases, with 16 bases between. The germline V gene has CDR1 MDHEN and CDR2 SYDVKM. This CDR3 region has 14 residues. In nucleotides, the CDR3 is TGTGCCAGCACCCCACAGGGTTTTGGTCAGCCCCAGCATTTT. Its protein is CASTPQGFGQPQHF.

This clonotype has only a few counts. The rearrangement links TRBV6-2 or TRBV6-3 to TRBJ1-4; D may be TRBD1 (5 bases). Trimming removed 0 bases from V and 3 bases from J, with 8 bases in between. The germline V gene has CDR1 MNHEY and CDR2 SVGEGT. The CDR3 contains 15 residues. The CDR3 sequence: CASSYSSGPNEKLFF. The CDR3 coding sequence is TGTGCCAGCAGTTACTCGTCGGGGCCTAATGAAAAACTGTTTTTT.

Only a few counts were recorded for this clonotype. The rearrangement links TRBV2 to TRBJ1-5, with D hard to call. Germline V CDR1 and CDR2: SNHLY, FYNNEI. The CDR3 is 13 residues long. Trimming left V 8 bases short and J 0 bases short, with 8 bases between. The DNA for the CDR3 is TGTGCCAGCGGGGAGTTTAGCAATCAGCCCCAGCATTTT. The encoded protein is CASGEFSNQPQHF.

This clonotype came up many times. The gene calls are TRBV11-2 and TRBJ1-6, with D perhaps matching TRBD1 (5 bases). Germline V CDR1 and CDR2: SGHAT, FQNNGV. The CDR3 extends over 13 amino acids. V was pared by 4 bases and J by 7 bases, with 8 bases between. The CDR3 reads CASSWGRNSPLHF. The CDR3 DNA reads as TGTGCCAGCAGCTGGGGGAGAAATTCACCCCTCCACTTT.

This clonotype showed up just a few times. A read error may produce the germline difference seen at one junction end. The chain carries TRBV3-1 and TRBJ1-4, with D hard to call. This CDR3 region has 13 residues. Germline V CDR1 and CDR2: LGHDT, YNNKEL (reference sequence). The CDR3 DNA reads as TGTGCCAGCAGCCAAGACCTCAATGGAAAACTGTTTTTT. This gives the protein CASSQDLNGKLFF.

The rearrangement joins TRBV21-1 to TRBJ2-7; the table's D gene call, TRBD1, was not cross checked with the DNA. TRBV21-1 is reported as a pseudogene. The length of the CDR3 is 14 residues. The DNA of the CDR3 is TGTGCCAGCAGCAAAGCCGGTCGCCCCTCTGAGCAGTACTTC. Its protein product is CASSKAGRPSEQYF.

This clonotype was counted ten times or more. This sequence joins TRBV7-2 and TRBJ2-2; D call uncertain. V lost 0 bases and J 1 base, leaving 3 bases between the germline ends. The CDR3 totals 14 residues. Looked up from germline, CDR1 is SGHTA and CDR2 is FQGNSA. DNA for the CDR3: TGTGCCAGCAGCTTAGCAGGGAACACCGGGGAGCTGTTTTTT. This gives the protein CASSLAGNTGELFF.

This clonotype was recorded many times. The chain uses TRBV11-3 and TRBJ2-1; tentatively, D is TRBD1 or TRBD2 (5 bases each). Trimming removed 5 bases at V and 10 bases at J, with 12 bases between. The CDR3 loop spans 12 amino acids. The germline gives CDR1 SGHNT, CDR2 YENEEA. The CDR3 sequence: CASSRSGAEQFF. Written as DNA, the CDR3 is TGTGCCAGCAGCCGTTCCGGGGCCGAGCAGTTCTTC.

The genes are TRBV7-9 and TRBJ1-2; 7 bases agree with TRBD1. This CDR3 region has 14 residues. Germline-derived CDR1 and CDR2 are SEHNR and FQNEAQ (reference sequence). V shed 4 bases, J shed 4 bases, and the junction held 6 bases outside the gene matches. Here the CDR3 reads CASSWDSNFYGYTF. The CDR3 coding sequence is TGTGCCAGCAGCTGGGACAGCAACTTCTATGGCTACACCTTC.

The chain recombines TRBV6-6 with TRBJ2-4, with D possibly matching TRBD1 (5 bases). The CDR3 loop spans 12 amino acids. Looked up from germline, CDR1 is MNHNY and CDR2 is SVGAGI (reference sequence). V was pared by 7 bases and J by 1 base, with 5 bases between. CDR3 in amino acids: CASKGAKNIQYF. The DNA for the CDR3 is TGTGCCAGCAAGGGGGCCAAAAACATTCAGTACTTC.

The rearrangement uses TRBV20-1 and TRBJ2-1, with D unclear. This CDR3 has 15 residues. In germline, CDR1 is DFQATT, CDR2 SNEGSKA (reference sequence). The germline V and J ends were trimmed by 1 base and 5 bases, with 15 bases remaining between them. CDR3 sequence: CSARVGLRDHNEQFF. CDR3 nucleotides: TGCAGTGCTAGAGTGGGCTTAAGGGATCACAATGAGCAGTTCTTC.

This clonotype showed up many times. The chain recombines TRBV27 with TRBJ1-6, with D perhaps matching TRBD1 (6 bases). Germline-derived CDR1 and CDR2 are MNHEY and SMNVEV (reference sequence). The ends were cut back, 6 bases at V and 0 bases at J, with 18 bases in the middle. The CDR3 totals 18 residues. As DNA, the CDR3 is TGTGCCAGCAGGCCGTTTGGCGGACAGCGCTCCTATAATTCACCCCTCCACTTT. This translates into CASRPFGGQRSYNSPLHF.

This clonotype was recorded a few times. In nucleotides, the CDR3 is TGTGCCAGCAGACCCGTGGGGTTGCGCGAGCAGTACTTC. Encoded protein: CASRPVGLREQYF. The chain is built from TRBV5-5 and TRBJ2-7; D not resolved. The CDR3 length is 13 residues. V lost 5 bases, J lost 6 bases, and 15 bases lay in between. Germline CDR1 is SGHKS and CDR2 is YYEKEE (reference sequence).

This clonotype was observed a few times. V usage is TRBV5-1 and J usage is TRBJ2-3; D is perhaps TRBD1 (6 bases). Between the trimmed V and J ends, which lost 5 bases and 0 bases, there was a span of 13 bases. The germline gives CDR1 SGHRS, CDR2 YFSETQ. CDR3 length: 15 amino acids. Here the CDR3 DNA reads TGCGCCAGCAGAGGGGGACCCGACAGCACAGATACGCAGTATTTT. Its protein is CASRGGPDSTDTQYF.

The V gene is TRBV29-1, the J gene TRBJ1-5, with D possibly being TRBD1 (5 bases). Germline assignment: CDR1 SQVTM and CDR2 ANQGSEA. The CDR3 has 13 amino acids. V gave up 3 bases and J gave up 2 bases, with 8 bases separating them. In DNA, the CDR3 is TGCAGCGTTGATGAAGGGGGCAATCAGCCCCAGCATTTT. This encodes CSVDEGGNQPQHF.

In this sample, this clonotype turned up many times. The V and J genes are TRBV7-2 and TRBJ1-1; D perhaps matches TRBD1 (6 bases). The CDR3 consists of 13 residues. Trimming pared 4 bases from V and 10 bases from J, leaving 16 bases between. Per the germline V gene, CDR1 is SGHTA and CDR2 is FQGNSA. CDR3 nucleotides: TGTGCCAGCAGCTCAGGGGCTAGGGGTGCAGCTTTCTTT. Translating gives CASSSGARGAAFF.

The J gene is TRBJ1-2, the V gene TRBV2; possible D gene TRBD1, 5 bases. CDR1 is SNHLY and CDR2 is FYNNEI in the germline V gene. This CDR3 contains 13 residues. Between the trimmed V and J ends, which lost 8 bases and 3 bases, there was a span of 13 bases. The DNA for the CDR3 is TGTGCCAGCCTCAAGAGGGACGACTATGGCTACACCTTC. Protein: CASLKRDDYGYTF.